This T cell receptor (beta chain) appears in the sequencing data of a study of spatial heterogeneity in lung cancer. Described time point: sample taken at primary tumor resection. Extraction of whole RNA from tumor, nontumor lung or frozen PBMC preceded unsorted sequencing. The donors were about 72 patients with non-small cell lung cancer that was early-stage and untreated. Each CDR3 protein gets one entry after TCRdb re-called the 5' RACE reads with MiXCR. The sample comprises 26,000 or so distinct CDR3 sequences, roughly 13% of which are singletons, and about 25% rests with the top ten. Ten or more counts support this clonotype. Germline V CDR1 and CDR2: KGHSH, LQKENI. This CDR3 comprises 17 residues. V trimming: 2 bases; J trimming: 3 bases; junction bases outside the gene matches: 9.

Sequencing used PBMCs, obtained at surgery. The gene calls are TRBV18 and TRBJ2-1; TRBD2 matches at 8 bases. The clonotype comes from a female donor with early-stage non-small cell lung cancer. Here the CDR3 DNA reads TGTGCCAGCTCACCAGTAGCGGGAATGTCACTCTACAATGAGCAGTTCTTC. Its protein product is CASSPVAGMSLYNEQFF.